Below, 21 T cell receptor beta chains from the same sample are listed, as sequenced in a study of Tregs in tolerant kidney transplant recipients. TCRdb keeps only in-frame clones here, not all; method: immunoSEQ multiplex PCR. This repertoire includes 23,000 or so clones. Mixed chimerism was transient after nonmyeloablative marrow transplants from related graft donors. This sample comprised CD4+ T cells from blood (PBMCs), obtained 6 months after the transplant. These receptor sequences come from a human patient who received a combined kidney and bone marrow transplant. Some T cells here may be from the graft donor.

As concerns this clone: The read falls 3 residues short of the CDR3 end, and the missing part is taken from the germline J gene. The chain employs TRBV18 and TRBJ2-1, with 8 bases identical to TRBD1. Losses at the gene ends were 3 bases for V and 4 bases for J; bases not matched to a gene: 5. From germline, CDR1 is KGHSH and CDR2 LQKENI. The length of the CDR3 is 15 residues. The CDR3 bases that were read are TGTGCCAGCTCACCTCCGGGACAGGATTACAATGAG. It translates to CASSPPGQDYNE. The complete CDR3 protein is CASSPPGQDYNEQFF. The full variable domain, in which reference TRBV18 and TRBJ2-1 provide the parts outside the CDR3, is NAGVMQNPRHLVRRRGQEARLRCSPMKGHSHVYWYRQLPEEGLKFMVYLQKENIIDESGMPKERFSAEFPKEGPSILRIQQVVRGDSAAYFCASSPPGQDYNEQFFGPGTRLTVL.

The chain's CDR3 is CSARSGAQAYEQYF. The CDR3 DNA, read in part, is TGCAGTGCTAGGAGCGGAGCTCAAGCCTACGAG. The chain joins TRBV20-1 to TRBJ2-7, with D perhaps matching TRBD2 (5 bases). The CDR3 is cut off 3 residues early in the read; its end comes from the germline J gene. The CDR3 has 14 residues. CDR1 DFQATT and CDR2 SNEGSKA come from the germline V gene (reference sequence). V gave up 3 bases and J gave up 2 bases, with 14 bases separating them.

A word on this clone: The missing CDR3 end, 3 residues past where the read stops, is filled in from the germline J gene. V is TRBV6-2 or TRBV6-3 and J is TRBJ1-5, with 7 nucleotides matching TRBD1. The CDR3 totals 17 residues. CDR1 MNHEY and CDR2 SVGEGT come from the germline V gene. J lost 3 bases, V lost 2 bases, and 10 bases had no gene match. The CDR3 spells CASSYQRTGVINQPQHF. Incomplete CDR3 DNA: TGTGCCAGCAGTTACCAACGTACAGGGGTTATCAATCAGCCC.

To note about this clone: Read data end 3 residues before the CDR3 end; the end is taken from the germline J gene. The rearrangement uses TRBV11-3 and TRBJ2-2; D is unclear. This CDR3 region has 13 residues. V gave up 5 bases and J gave up 2 bases, with 6 bases separating them. Germline V gene data show CDR1 as SGHNT and CDR2 as YENEEA. The covered CDR3 bases are TGTGCCAGCAGCCTATTCAACACCGGGGAG. Translated: CASSLFNTGE. The entire CDR3 protein is CASSLFNTGELFF.

The covered CDR3 bases are TGTGCCAGTAGTATAGATCCGGACAGGGACGAG. As protein: CASSIDPDRDE. The entire CDR3 sequence reads CASSIDPDRDEQYF. The genes are TRBV19 and TRBJ2-7, with 8 bases aligning to TRBD1. The read stops 3 residues short of the end of the CDR3; the missing end is completed from the germline J gene. The CDR3 contains 14 residues. The ends lost 0 bases at V and 5 bases at J; junction bases unmatched: 3. CDR1 is LNHDA and CDR2 is SQIVND in the germline V gene (reference sequence).

As regards this clone: The read is 3 residues too short to cover the CDR3 end, so that end is filled in from the germline J gene. The chain recombines TRBV5-1 with TRBJ1-6, with 8 positions matching TRBD1. This CDR3 has 18 amino acids. Germline CDR1 reads SGHRS; CDR2 reads YFSETQ. The V gene end was trimmed by 4 bases and the J gene end by 0 bases; junction bases not matched to a gene: 9. The CDR3 spells CASSGHTGGPSYNSPLHF. The sequenced CDR3 bases are TGCGCCAGCAGCGGCCATACAGGGGGTCCCTCCTATAATTCACCC.

With respect to this clone: Read data end 3 residues before the CDR3 end; the end is taken from the germline J gene. V usage is TRBV10-3 and J usage is TRBJ2-5; possible D gene TRBD1, 5 bases. This CDR3 has 14 residues. The ends were cut back, 8 bases at V and 2 bases at J, with 15 bases in the middle. The germline V gene encodes CDR1 ENHRY and CDR2 SYGVKD. CDR3 residues: CAILQLTDQETQYF. The CDR3 DNA, read in part, is TGTGCCATCCTACAGTTGACAGATCAAGAGACC.

With respect to this clone: The read halts 3 residues ahead of the CDR3 end, with the missing end drawn from the germline J gene. The chain joins TRBV10-3 to TRBJ1-6, with 9 nucleotides matching TRBD1. This CDR3 region has 15 residues. V lost 0 bases, J lost 7 bases, and 1 base stayed unmatched. CDR1 is ENHRY, CDR2 SYGVKD, per germline. This CDR3 is CAISESDRGNSPLHF. The part of the CDR3 DNA that was read is TGTGCCATCAGTGAGTCGGACAGGGGAAATTCACCC.

CDR3 DNA, as far as it was read: TGTGCCAGCAGCCGTGGGACAGGGTGGTCCTACGAG. Its protein product is CASSRGTGWSYE. The full CDR3 protein reads CASSRGTGWSYEQYF. The V call is TRBV11-2, the J call TRBJ2-7, with 9 bases that match TRBD1. Read sequence stops 3 residues before the CDR3 end, and the germline J gene provides the missing end. The germline gives CDR1 SGHAT, CDR2 FQNNGV. The CDR3 extends over 15 amino acids. The trim removed 5 bases at V and 1 base at J, leaving 6 bases unmatched.

On this clone: The sequence runs out 3 residues before the end of the CDR3; the remainder is reconstructed from the germline J gene. The chain employs TRBV5-1 and TRBJ1-1; D may be TRBD1 (5 bases). Germline CDR1 reads SGHRS; CDR2 reads YFSETQ. CDR3 length equals 13 residues. Trimming removed 1 base at V and 7 bases at J, with 11 bases between. The CDR3 sequence is CASSLQGNSEAFF. The part of the CDR3 DNA that was read is TGCGCCAGCAGCTTGCAGGGAAATAGTGAA. The full variable domain, rest sourced from reference TRBV5-1 and TRBJ1-1, is KAGVTQTPRYLIKTRGQQVTLSCSPISGHRSVSWYQQTPGQGLQFLFEYFSETQRNKGNFPGRFSGRQFSNSRSEMNVSTLELGDSALYLCASSLQGNSEAFFGQGTRLTVV.

With respect to this clone: The read finishes 3 residues shy of the CDR3 end, and the germline J gene is used to complete it. The rearrangement joins TRBV7-9 to TRBJ1-4; no reliable D call. CDR1 SEHNR and CDR2 FQNEAQ come from the germline V gene (reference sequence). Trimming removed 1 base from V and 4 bases from J, with 10 bases in between. The CDR3 consists of 15 residues. The CDR3 loop reads CASSLGQANNEKLFF. The sequenced CDR3 bases are TGTGCCAGCAGCTTAGGCCAGGCCAATAATGAAAAA.

Turning to this clone: The read terminates 3 residues before the CDR3 end, so the remaining end is supplied by the germline J gene. The chain has TRBV12-3 or TRBV12-4 and TRBJ2-4; 8 bases are a match to TRBD1. The CDR3 is 15 residues long. V lost 3 bases and J lost 8; bases outside the gene matches: 9. Incomplete CDR3 DNA: TGTGCCAGCAGTTTTTCGACAGGGGATAAGTACATT. Protein sequence: CASSFSTGDKYI. The CDR3 in its entirety is CASSFSTGDKYIQYF.

Remarks on this clone: The CDR3 goes on 3 residues after the read ends, and that part is filled in from the germline J gene. J is TRBJ2-7 and V is TRBV7-8; 8 bases map to TRBD2. V trimming: 5 bases; J trimming: 3 bases; junction bases outside the gene matches: 9. Germline V gene data show CDR1 as SGHVS and CDR2 as FQNEAQ. There are 15 residues in the CDR3. Incomplete CDR3 DNA: TGTGCCAGCAGCCCACGGGGGGGGGCAAACTACGAG. It encodes CASSPRGGANYE. The entire CDR3 reads CASSPRGGANYEQYF.

The sequenced part of the CDR3 DNA is TGCGCCAGCAGCCTTAGACCAGCGGTGGACTACGAG. Amino acid sequence: CASSLRPAVDYE. The full-length CDR3 reads as CASSLRPAVDYEQYF. V usage is TRBV5-1 and J usage is TRBJ2-7; possibly TRBD2 for D (5 bases). The read is 3 residues too short to cover the CDR3 end, so that end is filled in from the germline J gene. V was shortened by 4 bases and J by 3 bases, with 17 bases between the two germline ends. CDR1 is SGHRS, CDR2 YFSETQ, per germline. CDR3 size: 15 residues.

Of note for this clone: The read is 3 residues too short to cover the CDR3 end, so that end is filled in from the germline J gene. The V call is TRBV5-6, the J call TRBJ1-5; a weak D match, TRBD1 (6 bases). Looked up from germline, CDR1 is SGHDT and CDR2 is YYEEEE. V was pared by 4 bases and J by 5 bases, with 13 bases between. This CDR3 has 14 amino acids. The CDR3 loop reads CASSQGGVYQPQHF. CDR3 DNA, as far as it was read: TGTGCCAGCAGCCAAGGGGGGGTATATCAGCCC.

Points on this clone: Sequencing ends 3 residues short of the CDR3 end; the germline J gene provides the rest. V is TRBV20-1 and J is TRBJ1-6, with D perhaps TRBD1 (6 bases). The CDR3 sequence is 15 residues long. V was trimmed by 2 bases and J by 7 bases, leaving 15 bases between them. Germline V CDR1 and CDR2: DFQATT, SNEGSKA (reference sequence). The CDR3 bases that were read are TGCAGTGCTAGACAGGGGCCATCAAGGAATTCACCC. The encoded protein is CSARQGPSRNSP. The entire CDR3 sequence reads CSARQGPSRNSPLHF.

About this clone itself: The CDR3 end lies 3 residues beyond the end of the read and is filled in from the germline J gene. The V and J genes are TRBV19 and TRBJ2-1; TRBD2 aligns across 7 bases. V shed 1 base and J 2 bases; nucleotides not matched to a gene: 2. This CDR3 region has 15 residues. Per the germline V gene, CDR1 is LNHDA and CDR2 is SQIVND (reference sequence). The CDR3 DNA, read in part, is TGTGCCAGTAGTATAGGCGGGGGAACCTACAATGAG. Amino acids: CASSIGGGTYNE. From start to end, the CDR3 is CASSIGGGTYNEQFF.

Note on this clone: Read sequence stops 3 residues before the CDR3 end, and the germline J gene provides the missing end. This sequence joins TRBV7-2 and TRBJ2-3; the match to TRBD2 covers 7 bases. Germline values: CDR1 SGHTA, CDR2 FQGNSA. With 2 bases clipped from V and 1 base from J, the junction kept 3 bases outside the gene matches. The CDR3 spans 15 residues. Partial CDR3 DNA: TGTGCCAGCAGCTTACAAAGCGGGGGCACAGATACG. This translates into CASSLQSGGTDT. The CDR3 reads in full as CASSLQSGGTDTQYF. The whole variable domain, filled in from reference TRBV7-2 and TRBJ2-3, reads GAGVSQSPSNKVTEKGKDVELRCDPISGHTALYWYRQSLGQGLEFLIYFQGNSAPDKSGLPSDRFSAERTGGSVSTLTIQRTQQEDSAVYLCASSLQSGGTDTQYFGPGTRLTVL.

Remarks on this clone: The DNA ends 3 residues before the CDR3 does, and the rest of the CDR3 is filled in from the germline J gene. The gene calls are TRBV20-1 and TRBJ2-7, with a tentative D call TRBD2 (6 bases). The ends were cut back, 5 bases at V and 4 bases at J, with 18 bases in the middle. This CDR3 is 14 amino acids long. The V gene's germline CDR1 is DFQATT and CDR2 SNEGSKA (reference sequence). The part of the CDR3 DNA that was read is TGCAGTGCTGGACATAGCGGTTCCTTATACGAG. This sequence encodes CSAGHSGSLYE. The full CDR3 protein is CSAGHSGSLYEQYF.

With regard to this clone: The read terminates 3 residues ahead of where the CDR3 ends, so the germline J gene completes it. The gene calls are TRBV7-9 and TRBJ2-7; 7 nucleotides line up with TRBD1. The CDR3 totals 14 residues. The V gene end was trimmed by 11 bases and the J gene end by 3 bases; junction bases not matched to a gene: 13. Germline CDR1 reads SEHNR; CDR2 reads FQNEAQ (reference sequence). CDR3 DNA (partial): TGTGCCTCAAAGAGGGGGCAGGGGAACTACGAG. Translation gives CASKRGQGNYE. The full CDR3 reads CASKRGQGNYEQYF.

About this clone itself: The CDR3 extends 3 residues past the end of the read, so its final part is completed from the germline J gene. The genes are TRBV5-1 and TRBJ2-1, with TRBD1 matching 7 bases. V shed 2 bases, J shed 0 bases, and the junction held 2 bases outside the gene matches. CDR1 and CDR2 from the germline V gene are SGHRS and YFSETQ. The CDR3 contains 15 residues. The CDR3 reads CASSFTGASYNEQFF. The sequenced CDR3 bases are TGCGCCAGCAGCTTCACAGGGGCCTCCTACAATGAG.